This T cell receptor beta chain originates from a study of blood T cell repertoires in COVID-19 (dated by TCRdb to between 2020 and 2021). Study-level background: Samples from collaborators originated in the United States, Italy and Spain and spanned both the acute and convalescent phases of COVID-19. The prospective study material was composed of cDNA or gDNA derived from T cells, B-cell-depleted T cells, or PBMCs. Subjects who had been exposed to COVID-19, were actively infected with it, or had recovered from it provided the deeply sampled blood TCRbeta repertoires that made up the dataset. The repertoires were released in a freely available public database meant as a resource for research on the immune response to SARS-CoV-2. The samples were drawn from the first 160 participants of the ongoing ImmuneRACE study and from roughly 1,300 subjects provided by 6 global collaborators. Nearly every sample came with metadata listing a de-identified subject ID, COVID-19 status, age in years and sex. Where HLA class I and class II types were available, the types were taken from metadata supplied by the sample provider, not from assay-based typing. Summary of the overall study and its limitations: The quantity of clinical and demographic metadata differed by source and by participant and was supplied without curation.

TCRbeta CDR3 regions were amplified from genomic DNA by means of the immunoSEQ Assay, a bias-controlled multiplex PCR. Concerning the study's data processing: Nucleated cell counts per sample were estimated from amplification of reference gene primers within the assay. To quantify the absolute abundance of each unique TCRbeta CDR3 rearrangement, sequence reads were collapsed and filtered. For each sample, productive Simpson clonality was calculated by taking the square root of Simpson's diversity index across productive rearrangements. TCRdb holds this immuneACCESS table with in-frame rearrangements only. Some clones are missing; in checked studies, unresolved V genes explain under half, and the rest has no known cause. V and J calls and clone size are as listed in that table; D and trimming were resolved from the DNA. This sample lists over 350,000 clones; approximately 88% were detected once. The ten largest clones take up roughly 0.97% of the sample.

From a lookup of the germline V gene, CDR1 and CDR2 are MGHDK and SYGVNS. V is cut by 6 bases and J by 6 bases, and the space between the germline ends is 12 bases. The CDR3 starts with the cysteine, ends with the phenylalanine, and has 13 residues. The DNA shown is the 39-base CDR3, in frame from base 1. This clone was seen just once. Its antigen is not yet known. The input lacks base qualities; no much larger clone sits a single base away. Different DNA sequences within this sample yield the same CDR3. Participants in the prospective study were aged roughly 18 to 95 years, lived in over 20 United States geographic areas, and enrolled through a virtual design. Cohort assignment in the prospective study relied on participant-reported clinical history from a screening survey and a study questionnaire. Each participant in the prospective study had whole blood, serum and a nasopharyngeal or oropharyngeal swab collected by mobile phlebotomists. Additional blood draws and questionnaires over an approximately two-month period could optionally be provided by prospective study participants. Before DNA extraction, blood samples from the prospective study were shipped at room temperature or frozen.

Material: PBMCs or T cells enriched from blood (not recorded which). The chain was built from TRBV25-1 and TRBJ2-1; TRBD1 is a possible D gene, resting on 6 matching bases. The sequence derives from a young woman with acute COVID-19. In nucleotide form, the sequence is TGTGCCAGCAGCCCGACAGGCGGCAATGAGCAGTTCTTC. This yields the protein CASSPTGGNEQFF.